Here is one T cell receptor (beta chain) with its context. There is no known antigen for this receptor. Base qualities are not recorded, but no much larger clone differs from it by a single base. This record belongs to a study of T-cell memory formation after mild COVID-19 (dated by TCRdb to about 2021). About the full investigation: Most TCR sequence clusters were specific to one of the two donors. T-cell clones expanding and contracting after mild COVID-19 in a couple of donors were tracked by longitudinal TCRalpha and TCRbeta repertoire sequencing. The cohort was made up of two young adult volunteers, one female and one male, who were previously healthy. Overall results and qualifications from the work: SARS-CoV-2 specificity was not confirmed for the second-wave clones peaking on day 37. From day 15 to 85, contracting clones showed balanced CD4/CD8 phenotypes, whereas a second wave of clones that expanded from day 15 to 37 leaned towards CD4+. Some responding clones were detected in pre-infection memory, which suggested that pre-existing cross-reactive memory T cells had joined the SARS-CoV-2 response. Contracting CD4+ clones were located mainly in the CM and EM memory subsets, whereas CD8+ clones were found to be enriched in EMRA. The study covered only a couple of mild cases, and larger cohorts including severe cases with pre-infection samples were considered necessary.

PBMCs were isolated by Ficoll-Paque density gradient centrifugation. CDR1 and CDR2 are read off the germline V gene as KGHSH and LQKENI. The CDR3 sequence holds 15 residues, the cysteine and phenylalanine included. Only the CDR3 DNA is retained, 45 bases long and in frame from the first base. V is reduced by 2 bases and J by 5 bases, leaving a spacing of 13 bases between them. TCRdb shows the sequencer as Illumina NovaSeq 6000. Using 5'RACE with constant-segment primers, TCRalpha and TCRbeta cDNA libraries were constructed, with sample barcodes and unique molecular identifiers added in the process. RNA was extracted from every sample with Trizol reagent. Amplification of the libraries took two PCR steps, and the second step added a second sample barcode plus Illumina TruSeq adapters. Libraries were sequenced on an Illumina NovaSeq with 2 x 150 bp paired-end reads. In the paper's pipeline: Reads were demultiplexed and collapsed into UMI-guided consensus sequences with migec v1.2.7. Using mixcr v2.1.11, UMI consensuses were aligned to TRA and TRB V and J templates and then assembled into clonotypes. Expanded or contracted clonotypes were those called significant by both edgeR and NoisET, with noise models trained on biological replicates. For edgeR calls, the thresholds were a false discovery rate-adjusted p below 0.01 and a log2 fold-change of 1. As an exploratory analysis of dynamics, max-normalized trajectories of the 1000 most abundant clonotypes were examined by PCA with hierarchical clustering. Each responding clone was given a CD4 or CD8 phenotype based on the CD4+ and CD8+ repertoires, which had been sequenced separately. In TCRdb, the public reads were trimmed at Q25 with fastp and aligned with MiXCR, with productive beta chains retained. Under each unique CDR3 protein, matching rows form one entry showing the most common genes and DNA. TCRdb's processing, not the authors' own work, is the source of the V and J calls. The sample data list roughly 250,000 distinct CDR3 sequences, and roughly 17% of these were observed just once. The ten largest account for around 3.8% of the sample.

Rearrangement joined TRBV18 to TRBJ1-5, and perhaps TRBD1 as D gene, on 6 matching bases. This TCR derives from a man aged 18 to 30 who had mild COVID-19 (a few samples of this study predate the infection). The sample titles of this study are shuffled in the database, so cell type and time point are left out; the donor was told from shared clones. Sequencing input: PBMCs or a T cell subset sorted from them (not recorded which). The DNA is TGTGCCAGCTCACCAACGGGGGGCTTTGATCAGCCCCAGCATTTT. This sequence encodes CASSPTGGFDQPQHF.